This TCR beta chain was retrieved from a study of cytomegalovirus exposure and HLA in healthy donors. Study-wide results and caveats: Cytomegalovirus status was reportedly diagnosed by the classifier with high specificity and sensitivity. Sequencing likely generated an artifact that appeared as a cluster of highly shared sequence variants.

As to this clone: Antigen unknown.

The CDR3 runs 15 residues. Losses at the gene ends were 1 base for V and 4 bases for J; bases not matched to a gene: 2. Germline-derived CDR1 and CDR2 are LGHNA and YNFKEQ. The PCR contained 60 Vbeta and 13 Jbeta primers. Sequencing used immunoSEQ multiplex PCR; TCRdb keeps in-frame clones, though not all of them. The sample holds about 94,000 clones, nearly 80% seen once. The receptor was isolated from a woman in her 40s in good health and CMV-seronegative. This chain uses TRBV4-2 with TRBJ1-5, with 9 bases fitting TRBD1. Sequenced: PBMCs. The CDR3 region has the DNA TGTGCCAGCAGCCAAGTACAGGGGGCGAATCAGCCCCAGCATTTT. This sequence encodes CASSQVQGANQPQHF.